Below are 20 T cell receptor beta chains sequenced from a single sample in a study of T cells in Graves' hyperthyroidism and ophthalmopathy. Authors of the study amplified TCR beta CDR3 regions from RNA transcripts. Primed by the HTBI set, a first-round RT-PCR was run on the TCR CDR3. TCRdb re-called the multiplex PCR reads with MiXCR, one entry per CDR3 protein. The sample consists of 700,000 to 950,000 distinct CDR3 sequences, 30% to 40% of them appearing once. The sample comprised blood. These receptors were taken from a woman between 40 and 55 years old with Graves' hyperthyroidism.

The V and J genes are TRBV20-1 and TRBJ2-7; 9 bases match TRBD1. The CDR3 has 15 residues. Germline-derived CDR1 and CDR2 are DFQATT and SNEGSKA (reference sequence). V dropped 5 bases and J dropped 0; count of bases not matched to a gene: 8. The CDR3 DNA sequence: TGCAGTGCTCCCCGACTGGACAGGGGCTCCTACGAGCAGTACTTC. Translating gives CSAPRLDRGSYEQYF.

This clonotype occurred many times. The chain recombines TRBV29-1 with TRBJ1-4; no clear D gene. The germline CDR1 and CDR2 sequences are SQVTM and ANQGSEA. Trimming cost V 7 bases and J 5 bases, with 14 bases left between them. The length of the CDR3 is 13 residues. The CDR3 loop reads CSGKEGKNEKLFF. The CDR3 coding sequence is TGCAGCGGAAAGGAGGGCAAGAATGAAAAACTGTTTTTT.

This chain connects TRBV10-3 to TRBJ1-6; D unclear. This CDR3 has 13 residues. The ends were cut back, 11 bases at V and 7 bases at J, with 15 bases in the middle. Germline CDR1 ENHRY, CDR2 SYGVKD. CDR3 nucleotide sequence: TGTGCCTGGAGAATGACGGGAAATTCACCCCTCCACTTT. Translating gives CAWRMTGNSPLHF.

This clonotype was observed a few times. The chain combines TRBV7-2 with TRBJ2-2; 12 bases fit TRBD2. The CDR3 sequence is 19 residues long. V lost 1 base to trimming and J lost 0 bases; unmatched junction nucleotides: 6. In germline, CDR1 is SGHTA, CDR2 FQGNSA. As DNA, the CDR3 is TGTGCCAGCAGCTTAGAACGCCTAGCGGGAGGGGCGAACACCGGGGAGCTGTTTTTT. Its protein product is CASSLERLAGGANTGELFF.

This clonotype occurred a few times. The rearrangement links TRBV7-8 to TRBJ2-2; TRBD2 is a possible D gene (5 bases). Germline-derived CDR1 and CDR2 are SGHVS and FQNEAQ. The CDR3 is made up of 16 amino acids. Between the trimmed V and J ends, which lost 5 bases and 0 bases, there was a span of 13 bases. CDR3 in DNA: TGTGCCAGCAGCCCCTCGGGAAGCTCGAACACCGGGGAGCTGTTTTTT. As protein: CASSPSGSSNTGELFF.

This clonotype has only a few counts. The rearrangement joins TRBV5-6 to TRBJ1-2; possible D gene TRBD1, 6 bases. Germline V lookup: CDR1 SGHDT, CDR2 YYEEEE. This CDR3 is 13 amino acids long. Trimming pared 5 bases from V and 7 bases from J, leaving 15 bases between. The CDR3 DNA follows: TGTGCCAGCAGAACACAGGGCCTGCTTGGCTACACCTTC. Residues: CASRTQGLLGYTF.

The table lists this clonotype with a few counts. The CDR3, as DNA: TGCGCCAGCAGCCAAGACCTAGCACATTCTGGAAACACCATATATTTT. It codes for CASSQDLAHSGNTIYF. J is TRBJ1-3 and V is TRBV4-3; D remains ambiguous. This CDR3 contains 16 residues. V was trimmed by 0 bases and J by 1 base, leaving 10 bases between them. CDR1 and CDR2 (germline): LGHNA, YSLEER.

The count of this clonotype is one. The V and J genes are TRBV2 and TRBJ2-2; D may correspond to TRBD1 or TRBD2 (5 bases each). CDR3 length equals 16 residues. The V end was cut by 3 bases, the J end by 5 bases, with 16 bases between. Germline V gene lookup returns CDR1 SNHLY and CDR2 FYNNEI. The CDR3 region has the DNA TGTGCCAGCAGTGATGATAGGGGACCCTCGACCGGGGAGCTGTTTTTT. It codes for CASSDDRGPSTGELFF.

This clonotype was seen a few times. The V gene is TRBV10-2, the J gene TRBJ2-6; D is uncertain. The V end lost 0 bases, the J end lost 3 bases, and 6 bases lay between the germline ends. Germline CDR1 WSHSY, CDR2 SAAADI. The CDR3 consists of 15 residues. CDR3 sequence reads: CASSESRGGANVLTF. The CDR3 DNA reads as TGCGCCAGCAGTGAGTCGAGAGGTGGGGCCAACGTCCTGACTTTC.

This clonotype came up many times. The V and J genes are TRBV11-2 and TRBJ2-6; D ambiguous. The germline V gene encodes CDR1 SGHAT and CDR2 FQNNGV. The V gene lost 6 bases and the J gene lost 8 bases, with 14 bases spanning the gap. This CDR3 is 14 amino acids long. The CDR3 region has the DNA TGTGCCAGCAGTCTGATGGGTCCAACCAACGTCCTGACTTTC. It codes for CASSLMGPTNVLTF.

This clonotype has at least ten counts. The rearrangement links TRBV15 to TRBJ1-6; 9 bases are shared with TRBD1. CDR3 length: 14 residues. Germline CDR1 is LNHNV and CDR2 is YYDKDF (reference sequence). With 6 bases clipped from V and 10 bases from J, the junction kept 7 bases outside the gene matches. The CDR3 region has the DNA TGTGCCACCAGAATGGACAGGGGCAAATCACCCCTCCACTTT. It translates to CATRMDRGKSPLHF.

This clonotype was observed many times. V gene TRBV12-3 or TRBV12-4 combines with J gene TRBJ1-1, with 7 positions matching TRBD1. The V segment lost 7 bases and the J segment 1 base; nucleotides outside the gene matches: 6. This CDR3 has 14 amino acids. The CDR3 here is CASTRDSPNTEAFF. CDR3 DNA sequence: TGTGCCAGCACTCGGGACAGCCCGAACACTGAAGCTTTCTTT.

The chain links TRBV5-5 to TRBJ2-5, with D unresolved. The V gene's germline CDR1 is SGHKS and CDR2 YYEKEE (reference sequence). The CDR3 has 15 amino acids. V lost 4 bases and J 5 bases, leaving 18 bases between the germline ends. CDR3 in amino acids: CASSRTGGWQETQYF. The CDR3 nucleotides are TGTGCCAGCAGCCGGACGGGTGGTTGGCAGGAGACCCAGTACTTC.

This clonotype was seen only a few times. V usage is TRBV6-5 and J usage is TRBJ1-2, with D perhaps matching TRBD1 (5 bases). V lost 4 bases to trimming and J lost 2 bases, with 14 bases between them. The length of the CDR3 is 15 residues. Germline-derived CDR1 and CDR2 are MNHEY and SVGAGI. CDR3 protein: CASSSRDGENYGYTF. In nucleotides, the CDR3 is TGTGCCAGCAGTTCCCGGGACGGAGAAAACTATGGCTACACCTTC.

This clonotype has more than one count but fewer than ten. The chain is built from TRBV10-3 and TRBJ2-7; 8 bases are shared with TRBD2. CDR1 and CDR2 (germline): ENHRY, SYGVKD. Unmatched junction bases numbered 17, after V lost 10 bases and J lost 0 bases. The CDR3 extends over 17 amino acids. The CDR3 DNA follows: TGTGCCAGCAGCTTGGAGCGGGGGTCGTGGGGCTCCTACGAGCAGTACTTC. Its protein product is CASSLERGSWGSYEQYF.

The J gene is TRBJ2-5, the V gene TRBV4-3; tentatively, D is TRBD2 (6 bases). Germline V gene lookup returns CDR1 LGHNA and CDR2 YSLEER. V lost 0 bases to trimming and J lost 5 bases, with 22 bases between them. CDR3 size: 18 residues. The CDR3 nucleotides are TGCGCCAGCAGCCAAGAAAGCACCTTTCGGGGGAGTGGTGAGACCCAGTACTTC. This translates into CASSQESTFRGSGETQYF.

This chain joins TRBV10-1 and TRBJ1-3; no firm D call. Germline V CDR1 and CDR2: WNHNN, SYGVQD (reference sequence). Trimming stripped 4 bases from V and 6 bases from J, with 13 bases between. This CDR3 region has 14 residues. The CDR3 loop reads CASSGTGGINTIYF. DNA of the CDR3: TGCGCCAGCAGTGGAACGGGAGGAATAAACACCATATATTTT.

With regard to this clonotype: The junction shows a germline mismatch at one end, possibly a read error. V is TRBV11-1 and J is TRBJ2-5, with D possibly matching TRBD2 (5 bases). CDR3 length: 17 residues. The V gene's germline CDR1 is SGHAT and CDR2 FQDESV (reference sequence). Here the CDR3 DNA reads TGTGCCAGCAGCTGCTATGTCGGGGAAAGCTACCAAGAGACCCAGCACTTC. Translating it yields CASSCYVGESYQETQHF.

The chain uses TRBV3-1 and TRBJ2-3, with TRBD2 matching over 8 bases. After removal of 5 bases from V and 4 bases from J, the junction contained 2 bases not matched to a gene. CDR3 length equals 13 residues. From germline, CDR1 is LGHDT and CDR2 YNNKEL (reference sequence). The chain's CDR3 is CASSETSADTQYF. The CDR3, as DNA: TGTGCCAGCAGCGAGACTAGCGCAGATACGCAGTATTTT.

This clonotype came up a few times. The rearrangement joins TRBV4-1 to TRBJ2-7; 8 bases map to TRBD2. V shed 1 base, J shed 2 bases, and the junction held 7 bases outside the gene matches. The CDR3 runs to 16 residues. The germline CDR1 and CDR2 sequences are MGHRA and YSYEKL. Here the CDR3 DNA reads TGCGCCAGCAGCCAAGGCCGGGGGGGAGGGGCCTACGAGCAGTACTTC. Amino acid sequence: CASSQGRGGGAYEQYF.